These 26 T cell receptor beta chains came from one sample sequenced in a study of blood T cell repertoires in COVID-19. Method: immunoSEQ multiplex PCR; TCRdb's copy keeps in-frame clones and lacks some. Altogether around 320,000 clones are present, roughly 90% being singletons, with the ten largest covering 8.5% to 14%. Sample: peripheral blood. The receptors originated from a woman in her thirties with COVID-19, enrolled during active disease.

This clone has just one count. This chain connects TRBV9 to TRBJ1-2; TRBD1 agrees at 8 bases. The V gene's germline CDR1 is SGDLS and CDR2 YYNGEE. The CDR3 is 12 amino acids. V lost 3 bases, J lost 8 bases, and 3 bases stayed unmatched. As DNA, the CDR3 is TGTGCCAGCAGCGACAGGGGGGAAGGCTACACCTTC. Protein product: CASSDRGEGYTF.

V is TRBV10-2 and J is TRBJ1-2; 12 nucleotides align to TRBD1. This CDR3 comprises 17 residues. Germline V CDR1 and CDR2: WSHSY, SAAADI. The junction had 10 bases not matched to a gene; V was cut back by 0 bases and J by 8 bases. The CDR3 loop reads CASSESLGGQGARGYTF. CDR3 DNA sequence: TGCGCCAGCAGTGAGTCATTAGGGGGACAGGGGGCTAGAGGCTACACCTTC.

The V and J genes are TRBV4-2 and TRBJ2-2, with 13 bases aligning to TRBD2. Germline-derived CDR1 and CDR2 are LGHNA and YNFKEQ. This CDR3 has 19 residues. V shed 4 bases, J shed 4 bases, and the junction held 12 bases outside the gene matches. CDR3 bases: TGTGCCAGCAGCCTTCAGCCCCGACTAGCGGGGGGCCCCACCGGGGAGCTGTTTTTT. Translation gives CASSLQPRLAGGPTGELFF.

The chain uses TRBV27 and TRBJ2-1; weak D call: TRBD2 (7 bases). CDR1 is MNHEY, CDR2 SMNVEV, per germline (reference sequence). V lost 6 bases, J lost 9 bases, and 18 bases lay in between. CDR3 length: 14 residues. This chain's CDR3 is CASRRAGALSEQFF. The CDR3 DNA reads as TGTGCCAGCAGACGTGCGGGGGCCTTGAGTGAGCAGTTCTTC.

The V gene is TRBV6-5, the J gene TRBJ2-3; D may be TRBD1 (6 bases). CDR1 is MNHEY and CDR2 is SVGAGI in the germline V gene. The CDR3 covers 12 residues. Trimming cost V 6 bases and J 3 bases, with 7 bases left between them. The DNA of the CDR3 is TGTGCCAGCAGGACAGGAACAGATACGCAGTATTTT. Protein: CASRTGTDTQYF.

The CDR3 region is CASSLGVLGNTGELFF. The CDR3 DNA sequence: TGTGCCAGCAGCTTAGGGGTCCTAGGTAACACCGGGGAGCTGTTTTTT. This sequence joins TRBV11-3 and TRBJ2-2; D is unresolved. V lost 1 base and J 2 bases, leaving 11 bases between the germline ends. The CDR3 runs to 16 residues. Germline CDR1 is SGHNT and CDR2 is YENEEA.

The rearrangement uses TRBV6-5 and TRBJ2-7, with 7 bases fitting TRBD1. Germline V gives CDR1 MNHEY, CDR2 SVGAGI. J gave up 3 bases and V 2 bases, and 1 base lay outside the gene matches. The CDR3 covers 13 residues. The CDR3 sequence: CASSYGTDYEQYF. In DNA, the CDR3 is TGTGCCAGCAGTTACGGGACAGACTACGAGCAGTACTTC.

The chain links TRBV15 to TRBJ2-4; D perhaps matches TRBD2 (6 bases). This CDR3 is built from 13 residues. V lost 5 bases and J 8 bases, leaving 13 bases between the germline ends. CDR1 is LNHNV, CDR2 YYDKDF, per germline (reference sequence). CDR3 loop: CATSSGGGDIQYF. The CDR3 DNA is TGTGCCACCAGCTCCGGGGGTGGTGACATTCAGTACTTC.

The chain recombines TRBV5-1 with TRBJ1-5, with TRBD1 as a possible D gene (5 bases). The CDR3 is 15 residues long. The germline CDR1 and CDR2 sequences are SGHRS and YFSETQ. V was clipped by 10 bases and J by 2 bases, with 19 bases between them. The CDR3 protein is CAGQGHASGNQPQHF. CDR3 DNA: TGCGCCGGACAAGGACACGCCTCGGGCAATCAGCCCCAGCATTTT. Looking up the rest from reference TRBV5-1 and TRBJ1-5 gives the full variable domain: KAGVTQTPRYLIKTRGQQVTLSCSPISGHRSVSWYQQTPGQGLQFLFEYFSETQRNKGNFPGRFSGRQFSNSRSEMNVSTLELGDSALYLCAGQGHASGNQPQHFGDGTRLSIL.

The genes are TRBV19 and TRBJ2-1, with D maybe TRBD1 (5 bases). Germline V lookup: CDR1 LNHDA, CDR2 SQIVND (reference sequence). Trimming removed 7 bases at V and 9 bases at J, with 25 bases between. The CDR3 runs 16 residues. CDR3 coding DNA: TGTGCCAGTACCATCCGTGGGGCAGTAAGTCGAGGTGAGCAGTTCTTC. This translates into CASTIRGAVSRGEQFF.

The genes are TRBV7-9 and TRBJ1-2, with 7 bases aligning to TRBD1. Per the germline V gene, CDR1 is SEHNR and CDR2 is FQNEAQ (reference sequence). Trimming cost V 1 base and J 5 bases; bases outside gene matches: 7. The length of the CDR3 is 15 residues. CDR3 loop: CASSLGLTGAYGYTF. The CDR3 nucleotides read TGTGCCAGCAGCTTAGGACTAACAGGGGCATATGGCTACACCTTC.

This chain joins TRBV20-1 and TRBJ1-6; no definite D call. Per the germline V gene, CDR1 is DFQATT and CDR2 is SNEGSKA (reference sequence). The length of the CDR3 is 11 residues. Trimming removed 5 bases at V and 5 bases at J, with 4 bases between. CDR3 nucleotide sequence: TGCAGTGCTTTCGATAATTCACCCCTCCACTTT. The encoded protein is CSAFDNSPLHF.

V gene TRBV4-2 combines with J gene TRBJ1-1; D gene uncertain. Trimming removed 5 bases at V and 5 bases at J, with 12 bases between. This CDR3 contains 13 residues. Germline V lookup: CDR1 LGHNA, CDR2 YNFKEQ. CDR3 sequence (DNA): TGTGCCAGCAGCTCAGCGGTCGGGACTGAAGCTTTCTTT. It codes for CASSSAVGTEAFF.

The rearrangement uses TRBV2 and TRBJ1-1; the D is unclear. V was pared by 5 bases and J by 6 bases, with 7 bases between. Germline loops: CDR1 SNHLY, CDR2 FYNNEI. The CDR3 has 11 amino acids. CDR3: CASSPFSEAFF. The CDR3 DNA follows: TGTGCCAGCAGTCCCTTTTCTGAAGCTTTCTTT.

The genes are TRBV19 and TRBJ2-2, with a possible D match to TRBD2 (5 bases). Germline-derived CDR1 and CDR2 are LNHDA and SQIVND (reference sequence). CDR3 length: 15 amino acids. The V gene lost 3 bases and the J gene lost 10 bases, with 18 bases spanning the gap. In nucleotides, the CDR3 is TGTGCCAGTAGTATTCAGACGGGGTTCGCGGAGGAGCTGTTTTTT. It encodes CASSIQTGFAEELFF.

Note on this clone: Other DNA sequences in this sample translate to the same CDR3. J is TRBJ1-1 and V is TRBV19; tentatively, D is TRBD1 (5 bases). The germline CDR1 and CDR2 sequences are LNHDA and SQIVND (reference sequence). The CDR3 sequence is 14 residues long. The V gene lost 3 bases and the J gene lost 1 base, with 9 bases spanning the gap. This chain's CDR3 is CASSIRDRNTEAFF. The CDR3 DNA sequence: TGTGCCAGTAGTATCCGTGACAGGAACACTGAAGCTTTCTTT.

The J gene is TRBJ1-6, the V gene TRBV9; perhaps TRBD1 as D (5 bases). V dropped 2 bases and J dropped 10 bases, with 10 bases sitting between them. Germline V gives CDR1 SGDLS, CDR2 YYNGEE. CDR3 length equals 13 residues. The CDR3 here is CASSVGGKSPLHF. The CDR3 nucleotides read TGTGCCAGCAGCGTGGGGGGAAAGTCACCCCTCCACTTT.

The chain links TRBV7-9 to TRBJ1-1; 8 positions match TRBD1. CDR3 length: 15 amino acids. Germline CDR1 is SEHNR and CDR2 is FQNEAQ (reference sequence). Trimming at V came to 5 bases and at J to 4 bases, leaving 9 bases not matched to a gene. The CDR3 region is CASSPGQGRSTEAFF. CDR3 sequence (DNA): TGTGCCAGCAGCCCCGGACAGGGTAGATCCACTGAAGCTTTCTTT.

The rearrangement links TRBV15 to TRBJ1-6, with 7 bases fitting TRBD1. Germline V gives CDR1 LNHNV, CDR2 YYDKDF (reference sequence). The CDR3 is 14 amino acids. Losses at the gene ends were 2 bases for V and 10 bases for J; bases not matched to a gene: 5. CDR3 in DNA: TGTGCCACCAGCAGACGAAGGGGGCAATCACCCCTCCACTTT. This encodes CATSRRRGQSPLHF.

V and J are TRBV11-2 and TRBJ1-2, with D perhaps matching TRBD1 (5 bases). The germline CDR1 and CDR2 sequences are SGHAT and FQNNGV. Trimming took 6 bases from V and 4 from J, leaving 15 bases between them. The CDR3 consists of 14 residues. CDR3 in DNA: TGTGCCAGCAGAGCTTTGACAGTCCCCTATGGCTACACCTTC. Translated, it gives CASRALTVPYGYTF.

This chain joins TRBV18 and TRBJ2-1; 10 bases are shared with TRBD1. V gave up 2 bases and J gave up 9 bases; unmatched junction bases: 10. Looked up from germline, CDR1 is KGHSH and CDR2 is LQKENI. CDR3 length: 16 residues. This CDR3 is CASSPVRDRGAGEQFF. CDR3 DNA: TGTGCCAGCTCACCAGTCCGGGACAGGGGAGCGGGTGAGCAGTTCTTC.

The table lists this clone with a count of one. This rearrangement joins TRBV6-5 to TRBJ2-1, with D perhaps matching TRBD2 (6 bases). In germline, CDR1 is MNHEY, CDR2 SVGAGI. CDR3 length: 15 amino acids. Deletions cut 5 bases from V and 2 bases from J, with 13 bases between. CDR3 nucleotide sequence: TGTGCCAGCAGTAGTCGGGACTCCCCCTACAATGAGCAGTTCTTC. As protein: CASSSRDSPYNEQFF.

This chain uses TRBV30 with TRBJ2-7, with a tentative D call TRBD1 (6 bases). Germline-derived CDR1 and CDR2 are GTSNPN and SVGIG (reference sequence). Trimming removed 2 bases from V and 2 bases from J, with 10 bases in between. CDR3 length: 13 amino acids. In DNA, the CDR3 is TGTGCCTGGAGTTCGGGACACCCCTACGAGCAGTACTTC. It specifies CAWSSGHPYEQYF.

The V and J genes are TRBV27 and TRBJ2-7, with TRBD2 as a possible D gene (6 bases). The V gene's germline CDR1 is MNHEY and CDR2 SMNVEV (reference sequence). The V and J ends lost 3 bases and 2 bases respectively, with 11 bases between them. The CDR3 has 14 amino acids. CDR3 protein: CASSFGGSTYEQYF. As DNA, the CDR3 is TGTGCCAGCAGTTTTGGGGGGTCTACCTACGAGCAGTACTTC.

This sequence joins TRBV20-1 and TRBJ2-1; perhaps TRBD1 as D (5 bases). This CDR3 region has 11 residues. V dropped 3 bases and J dropped 8 bases, with 8 bases sitting between them. Germline CDR1 is DFQATT and CDR2 is SNEGSKA (reference sequence). CDR3 DNA sequence: TGCAGTGCTAGCAGGGCGTATGAGCAGTTCTTC. This sequence encodes CSASRAYEQFF.

The rearrangement joins TRBV2 to TRBJ1-5; no clear D. This CDR3 contains 14 residues. V lost 6 bases, J lost 0 bases, and 9 bases lay in between. Germline-derived CDR1 and CDR2 are SNHLY and FYNNEI. The CDR3 spells CASRAGFSNQPQHF. Here the CDR3 DNA reads TGTGCCAGCAGGGCAGGCTTTAGCAATCAGCCCCAGCATTTT.